One and the same sample provided the 24 T cell receptor beta chains below, sequenced in a study of blood T cell repertoires in COVID-19. Method: immunoSEQ multiplex PCR; TCRdb's copy keeps in-frame clones and lacks some. The sample lists some 200,000 clones, roughly 82% occurring once. The specimen sequenced was PBMCs or T cells enriched from blood (not recorded which). The receptors shown here come from a man aged 35 to 55 who had recovered from COVID-19.

The gene calls are TRBV29-1 and TRBJ1-2, with a possible D match to TRBD1 (5 bases). CDR3 length equals 18 residues. Germline V gene lookup returns CDR1 SQVTM and CDR2 ANQGSEA. V was shortened by 1 base and J by 1 base, with 22 bases between the two germline ends. CDR3 coding DNA: TGCAGCGTTGAAGTTGTTCTAGGTTCAGGGAACTTTAACTATGGCTACACCTTC. It is translated as CSVEVVLGSGNFNYGYTF.

The chain links TRBV6-4 to TRBJ2-1, with 10 bases lining up with TRBD2. From germline, CDR1 is MRHNA and CDR2 SNTAGT. With 8 bases clipped from V and 7 bases from J, the junction kept 8 bases outside the gene matches. There are 14 residues in the CDR3. The CDR3 here is CASPPSGSVNEQFF. The CDR3 DNA follows: TGTGCCAGCCCTCCTAGCGGGAGTGTAAATGAGCAGTTCTTC.

The rearrangement joins TRBV4-3 to TRBJ1-2, with 9 positions matching TRBD1. V dropped 1 base and J dropped 4; count of bases not matched to a gene: 7. Germline V gene data show CDR1 as LGHNA and CDR2 as YSLEER. This CDR3 has 16 residues. The CDR3 DNA sequence: TGCGCCAGCAGCCAAGTAGGTGGGGACAGGGCCTATGGCTACACCTTC. Translating it yields CASSQVGGDRAYGYTF.

The V and J genes are TRBV20-1 and TRBJ2-1, with D maybe TRBD2 (6 bases). The CDR3 extends over 17 amino acids. Germline values: CDR1 DFQATT, CDR2 SNEGSKA (reference sequence). Deletions cut 6 bases from V and 2 bases from J, with 23 bases between. The CDR3 DNA reads TGCAGTGCCAGTAAGCCCAGCGGGTGGGGGGCCTACAATGAGCAGTTCTTC. Its translation is CSASKPSGWGAYNEQFF.

The chain couples TRBV6-2 or TRBV6-3 to TRBJ2-7; D unresolved. Trimming left V 2 bases short and J 0 bases short, with 11 bases between. Germline CDR1 reads MNHEY; CDR2 reads SVGEGT. CDR3 length equals 15 residues. The CDR3 bases are TGTGCCAGCAGTTACCCCCGATCGGGCTCCTACGAGCAGTACTTC. It yields the protein CASSYPRSGSYEQYF.

This clone was detected once. The chain employs TRBV29-1 and TRBJ1-6, with a possible D match to TRBD1 (5 bases). The CDR3 length is 14 residues. Trimming removed 3 bases from V and 2 bases from J, with 8 bases in between. From germline, CDR1 is SQVTM and CDR2 ANQGSEA. Written as DNA, the CDR3 is TGCAGCGTTGACGCAGGGACCTATAATTCACCCCTCCACTTT. Amino acid sequence: CSVDAGTYNSPLHF.

This clone has more than one count but fewer than ten. The chain has TRBV2 and TRBJ1-2; 9 bases agree with TRBD1. The CDR3 spans 14 residues. CDR1 SNHLY and CDR2 FYNNEI come from the germline V gene. Unmatched junction bases numbered 9, after V lost 8 bases and J lost 5 bases. As DNA, the CDR3 is TGTGCCAGCGGATCGACAGGGGGTGGGTATGGCTACACCTTC. Its translation is CASGSTGGGYGYTF.

This chain links TRBV4-3 with TRBJ2-1, with 7 bases that match TRBD2. Germline V gene sequence: CDR1 LGHNA, CDR2 YSLEER. CDR3 size: 16 residues. The V and J ends lost 0 bases and 6 bases, in that order; junction bases with no gene match: 8. CDR3 amino acids: CASSQDSSGAINEQFF. The DNA for the CDR3 is TGCGCCAGCAGCCAAGATTCCAGCGGGGCAATCAATGAGCAGTTCTTC.

J is TRBJ2-3 and V is TRBV7-2; no definite D call. The CDR3 length is 14 residues. The germline V and J ends were trimmed by 8 bases and 1 base, with 13 bases remaining between them. In germline, CDR1 is SGHTA, CDR2 FQGNSA. The CDR3: CASSRVSGTDTQYF. The CDR3 DNA reads as TGTGCCAGCTCGAGAGTTTCGGGCACAGATACGCAGTATTTT.

This chain joins TRBV9 and TRBJ2-1; D uncertain. The CDR3 length is 14 residues. Germline loops: CDR1 SGDLS, CDR2 YYNGEE. The V end lost 0 bases, the J end lost 2 bases, and 6 bases lay between the germline ends. The CDR3 spells CASSVDNPYNEQFF. CDR3 sequence (DNA): TGTGCCAGCAGCGTAGACAACCCCTACAATGAGCAGTTCTTC. The variable domain in full, completed from reference TRBV9 and TRBJ2-1, reads DSGVTQTPKHLITATGQRVTLRCSPRSGDLSVYWYQQSLDQGLQFLIQYYNGEERAKGNILERFSAQQFPDLHSELNLSSLELGDSALYFCASSVDNPYNEQFFGPGTRLTVL.

The chain carries TRBV27 and TRBJ2-7, with D unresolved. Trimming cost V 5 bases and J 0 bases, with 14 bases left between them. The CDR3 spans 15 residues. CDR1 is MNHEY, CDR2 SMNVEV, per germline (reference sequence). In DNA, the CDR3 is TGTGCCAGCAGTCGTACAGATACAAGCTCCTACGAGCAGTACTTC. Encoded protein: CASSRTDTSSYEQYF.

CDR3 nucleotides: TGTGCCAGCAGCCGGGACGGGACTAACTACAATGAGCAGTTCTTC. It specifies CASSRDGTNYNEQFF. This chain connects TRBV7-3 to TRBJ2-1; 7 nucleotides align to TRBD2. The CDR3 contains 15 residues. Unmatched junction bases numbered 7, after V lost 5 bases and J lost 3 bases. Germline CDR1 is SGHTA and CDR2 is FQGTGA.

The V and J genes are TRBV2 and TRBJ2-2; possible D gene TRBD2, 6 bases. The CDR3 covers 17 residues. With 6 bases removed from V and 7 bases from J, the gap between germline ends came to 24 bases. Germline V gene lookup returns CDR1 SNHLY and CDR2 FYNNEI. The CDR3 DNA sequence: TGTGCCAGCAGGACGACGGGGGACCACCGGAAGAGCGGGGAGCTGTTTTTT. Amino acid sequence: CASRTTGDHRKSGELFF.

This chain joins TRBV29-1 and TRBJ2-3; 13 bases match TRBD2. The CDR3 contains 14 residues. From germline, CDR1 is SQVTM and CDR2 ANQGSEA. The V segment lost 8 bases and the J segment 3 bases; nucleotides outside the gene matches: 5. CDR3 amino acids: CSITSGRATDTQYF. As DNA, the CDR3 is TGCAGCATAACTAGCGGGAGGGCGACAGATACGCAGTATTTT.

The chain uses TRBV7-2 and TRBJ2-5, with 12 positions matching TRBD2. V lost 5 bases to trimming and J lost 5 bases; unmatched junction nucleotides: 6. CDR1 SGHTA and CDR2 FQGNSA come from the germline V gene. The CDR3 runs to 15 residues. The CDR3 here is CASSRLAGGLETQYF. The DNA for the CDR3 is TGTGCCAGCAGCCGCCTAGCGGGAGGGCTCGAGACCCAGTACTTC.

The chain employs TRBV3-1 (or the pseudogene TRBV3-2) and TRBJ2-7, with 7 bases aligning to TRBD2. J was trimmed by 1 base and V by 4 bases; bases with no gene match: 1. Per germline, CDR1 LGHDT and CDR2 YNNKEL (reference sequence). The CDR3 runs to 13 residues. In nucleotides, the CDR3 is TGTGCCAGCAGCCGGGAGGGATCCTACGAGCAGTACGTC. It codes for CASSREGSYEQYV.

This clone was counted between two and nine times. Other DNA sequences in the same sample also yield this CDR3. The chain recombines TRBV9 with TRBJ2-3, with D tentatively TRBD2 (5 bases). Looked up from germline, CDR1 is SGDLS and CDR2 is YYNGEE. Trimming shortened V by 0 bases and J by 2 bases, and 10 bases separated the two germline ends. The CDR3 has 15 residues. The CDR3 DNA follows: TGTGCCAGCAGCGTAGGCCTAGCTGACACAGATACGCAGTATTTT. Protein: CASSVGLADTDTQYF.

The CDR3: CASSGGLAGGYEQFF. The CDR3 DNA reads TGTGCCAGCAGTGGGGGACTAGCGGGAGGATATGAGCAGTTCTTC. The V call is TRBV6-2 or TRBV6-3, the J call TRBJ2-1; 15 nucleotides line up with TRBD2. V gave up 5 bases and J gave up 8 bases; unmatched junction bases: 4. This CDR3 has 15 amino acids. Germline assignment: CDR1 MNHEY and CDR2 SVGEGT.

The chain has TRBV5-1 and TRBJ2-2, with a possible D match to TRBD1 (6 bases). The CDR3 spans 16 residues. Germline CDR1 SGHRS, CDR2 YFSETQ. Trimming stripped 1 base from V and 0 bases from J, with 10 bases between. The CDR3: CASSLQGHTNTGELFF. The CDR3 nucleotides read TGCGCCAGCAGCTTGCAGGGACATACGAACACCGGGGAGCTGTTTTTT.

The V call is TRBV19, the J call TRBJ1-5; no clear D gene. The V gene lost 4 bases and the J gene lost 2 bases, with 15 bases spanning the gap. This CDR3 is 16 amino acids long. The germline V gene has CDR1 LNHDA and CDR2 SQIVND (reference sequence). CDR3 coding DNA: TGTGCCAGTAGTAGGGAGAATGAGTTGGGCAATCAGCCCCAGCATTTT. It yields the protein CASSRENELGNQPQHF.

This chain uses TRBV28 with TRBJ1-2; 7 bases are shared with TRBD1. Trimming cost V 7 bases and J 0 bases; bases outside gene matches: 17. Germline CDR1 is MDHEN and CDR2 is SYDVKM. This CDR3 has 18 residues. The CDR3 sequence: CASNFEGTALQANYGYTF. The CDR3 DNA is TGTGCCAGCAATTTCGAAGGGACAGCCCTTCAAGCTAACTATGGCTACACCTTC.

The chain links TRBV4-1 to TRBJ2-2; 10 bases line up with TRBD1. With 3 bases clipped from V and 8 bases from J, the junction kept 12 bases outside the gene matches. Germline V CDR1 and CDR2: MGHRA, YSYEKL. The CDR3 covers 17 residues. CDR3 nucleotide sequence: TGCGCCAGCAGCCAGGCGGGACAGGGGCTAAGTTTTGGGGAGCTGTTTTTT. Translated, it gives CASSQAGQGLSFGELFF.

This clone has a single count. The chain recombines TRBV6-5 with TRBJ2-3; 7 bases map to TRBD1. From germline, CDR1 is MNHEY and CDR2 SVGAGI. J lost 3 bases, V lost 5 bases, and 5 bases had no gene match. CDR3 length: 14 residues. CDR3 residues: CASSTPGQTDTQYF. The CDR3 nucleotides read TGTGCCAGCAGTACCCCGGGACAGACAGATACGCAGTATTTT.

J is TRBJ2-1 and V is TRBV3-1 (or the pseudogene TRBV3-2), with a possible D match to TRBD1 (6 bases). The length of the CDR3 is 18 residues. Trimming pared 1 base from V and 0 bases from J, leaving 16 bases between. Germline CDR1 and CDR2: LGHDT and YNNKEL (reference sequence). CDR3 protein: CASSQGFGTGSSYNEQFF. DNA for the CDR3: TGTGCCAGCAGCCAAGGTTTTGGAACAGGGAGCTCCTACAATGAGCAGTTCTTC.